This T cell receptor beta chain is drawn from a study of OX40 agonist ivuxolimab in advanced cancers. Study details: Males comprised over 80% of the group, whose mean age was around 62 years (range 23 to 79). Antecedent anti-PD-1, anti-PD-L1 or anti-CTLA-4 therapy was permissible, with 40% having received some.

In germline, CDR1 is LNHDA, CDR2 SQIVND (reference sequence). This CDR3 region has 14 residues. The ends lost 5 bases at V and 2 bases at J; junction bases unmatched: 2. Generated by immunoSEQ multiplex PCR, the TCRdb table keeps only in-frame clones and is missing some. The sample includes about 82,000 clones, more than 80% of them seen just once. Sequencing was performed on CD4+ or CD8+ T cells sorted from blood, taken in a trial of the OX40 agonist ivuxolimab. This sequence was found in an adult with an advanced solid tumor such as melanoma, head and neck, liver or kidney cancer. The chain joins TRBV19 to TRBJ1-5; 8 nucleotides align to TRBD1. The CDR3 coding sequence is TGTGCCAGTAGTGCGACAGGGGGCAATCAGCCCCAGCATTTT. It is translated as CASSATGGNQPQHF.